One T cell receptor (beta chain) is described in this entry. The protocol was immunoSEQ multiplex PCR, while the TCRdb copy is restricted to in-frame clones and leaves out a portion. The sample has some 71,000 clones, around 87% seen once; the top ten hold around 2.3%. The entry originates in a study of control samples from healthy donors and cancer patients. V lost 0 bases and J 4 bases, leaving 7 bases between the germline ends. The germline CDR1 and CDR2 sequences are GTSNPN and SVGIG (reference sequence). The CDR3 loop spans 14 amino acids. Sequencing used PBMCs. The chain uses TRBV30 and TRBJ1-6; D not resolved. The clonotype comes from a woman aged 50 to 60 with head and neck cancer. The CDR3 is CAWSVNPYNSPLHF. The CDR3 nucleotides read TGTGCCTGGAGTGTGAACCCATATAATTCACCCCTCCACTTT.